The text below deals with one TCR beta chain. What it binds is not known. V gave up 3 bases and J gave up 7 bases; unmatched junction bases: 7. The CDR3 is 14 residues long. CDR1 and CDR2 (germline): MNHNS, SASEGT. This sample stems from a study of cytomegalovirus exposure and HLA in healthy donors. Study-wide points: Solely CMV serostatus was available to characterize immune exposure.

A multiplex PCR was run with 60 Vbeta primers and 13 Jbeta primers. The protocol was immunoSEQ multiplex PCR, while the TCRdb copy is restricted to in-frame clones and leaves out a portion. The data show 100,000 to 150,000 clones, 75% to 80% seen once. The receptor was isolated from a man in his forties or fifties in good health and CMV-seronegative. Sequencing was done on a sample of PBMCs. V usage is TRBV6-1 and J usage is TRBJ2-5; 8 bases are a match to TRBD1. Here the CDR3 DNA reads TGTGCCAGCAGTGATGGGGGACAGGTTTGGACCCAGTACTTC. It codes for CASSDGGQVWTQYF.